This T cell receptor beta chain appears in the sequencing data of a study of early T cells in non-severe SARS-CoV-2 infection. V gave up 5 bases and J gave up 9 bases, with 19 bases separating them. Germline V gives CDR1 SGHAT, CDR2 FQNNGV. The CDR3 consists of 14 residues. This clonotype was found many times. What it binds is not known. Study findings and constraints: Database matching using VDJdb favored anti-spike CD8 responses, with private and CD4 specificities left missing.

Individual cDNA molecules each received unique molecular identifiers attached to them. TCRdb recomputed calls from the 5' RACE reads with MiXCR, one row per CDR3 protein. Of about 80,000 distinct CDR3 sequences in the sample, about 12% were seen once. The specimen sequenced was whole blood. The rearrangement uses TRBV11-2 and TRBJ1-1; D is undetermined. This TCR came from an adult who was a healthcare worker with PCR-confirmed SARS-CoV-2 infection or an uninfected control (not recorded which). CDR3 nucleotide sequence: TGTGCCAGCAGCCGTCGGGGAAGGGTCTCAAAAGCTTTCTTT. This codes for CASSRRGRVSKAFF.